This TCR beta chain was obtained from a study of shared clonotypes between healthy human individuals. Study-wide background: Those who served as donors were a couple of women and a few men between the ages of 18 and 49.

Healthy HIV-negative adults with no recent acute infections or vaccinations were recruited as donors. Genomic DNA, for the unsorted samples, came from tens of millions of PBMCs. The germline V gene has CDR1 MNHEY and CDR2 SMNVEV (reference sequence). There are 13 residues in the CDR3. Trimming removed 0 bases from V and 2 bases from J, with 4 bases in between. Genomic DNA of each subset was evenly split across several immunoSEQ plates. TCRdb's table, derived via immunoSEQ multiplex PCR, lists solely in-frame clones and lacks some. Of 450,000 to 650,000 clones listed, roughly 72% are singletons. On this clone itself: In the same sample, other DNA sequences code for this CDR3.

The chain is built from TRBV27 and TRBJ1-1; D is uncertain. The material sequenced was PBMCs. The sequence derives from a woman between 40 and 50 years old in good health. Some clones in this sample may be carry-over from other donors' samples. DNA of the CDR3: TGTGCCAGCAGTTTATCGGCCAACACTGAAGCTTTCTTT. Translating gives CASSLSANTEAFF.